These T cell receptor beta chains were read from a single sample in a study of blood T cells in healthy people across ages. TCRdb passed the 5' RACE reads through MiXCR, listing each CDR3 protein once. The sample holds roughly 1 million distinct CDR3 sequences, roughly 24% seen once. A further study also used this sample, focusing on T cells of mothers and their children.

Sequencing used blood. These TCRs come from a girl aged 2 to 9 in good health. Both conserved end residues are part of each CDR3. Clone size is shown for a subset of rows, as once, few, many or a class of expanded clone.

CDR3 protein	clone size	CDR3 length	J gene	V gene
CSAREPGTGAPYYGYTF	NA	17	TRBJ1-2	TRBV20-1
CASSPGGNQGYNEQFF	NA	16	TRBJ2-1	TRBV7-9
CASSLEARTAPYEQYF	NA	16	NA	TRBV11-2
CASSQGRERNPYGYTF	few	16	TRBJ1-2	TRBV4-1
CASSPRQTSSYNEQFF	few	16	TRBJ2-1	TRBV7-2
CASSISGRRTETQYF	few	15	TRBJ2-5	TRBV7-3
CASSQETGTSSYEQYF	few	16	NA	TRBV4-2
CASSPVTSGRAREQFF	few	16	TRBJ2-1	TRBV14
CASSLETSGDNEQFF	NA	15	NA	TRBV7-2
CSVDRPGAQETQYF	NA	14	TRBJ2-5	TRBV29-1
CASSFFPDREDTEQFF	few	16	TRBJ2-1	TRBV6-2/TRBV6-3
CASSFGSQEKEAQYF	few	15	TRBJ2-5	TRBV12-3/TRBV12-4
CSAKEVSRWNEQYF	many	14	TRBJ2-7	TRBV20-1
CASSSPGSLETQYF	NA	14	TRBJ2-5	TRBV12-3/TRBV12-4
CASSEERIAF	NA	10	TRBJ2-1	TRBV2
CASSQQQGQNEQFF	NA	14	NA	TRBV3-1
CSAANNEQFF	NA	10	TRBJ2-1	TRBV29-1
CATLVSGNTIYF	few	12	TRBJ1-3	TRBV6-6
CASITVAGAHSGTQYF	once	16	TRBJ2-5	TRBV12-3/TRBV12-4
CSVEVERDTQYF	few	12	TRBJ2-3	TRBV29-1
CASSWVRGEQYF	NA	12	NA	TRBV7-2
CASSTGTSWEETQYF	many	15	TRBJ2-5	TRBV7-2
CASSSRGVSNTEAFF	few	15	TRBJ1-1	TRBV6-5
CSVAGFNTEAFF	few	12	TRBJ1-1	TRBV29-1
CASSYSEGGANEKLFF	many	16	TRBJ1-4	TRBV6-5
CSARDNLPGDLAKNIQYF	NA	18	TRBJ2-4	TRBV20-1
CATSGGTWFYEQYF	NA	14	TRBJ2-7	TRBV6-1
CASSIQGLAGGSEQYF	few	16	TRBJ2-7	TRBV12-3/TRBV12-4
CSAQGAETEAFF	few	12	TRBJ1-1	TRBV20-1
CASSHVAGGHTSTDTQYF	few	18	TRBJ2-3	TRBV4-3
CASSSTLHTEAFF	NA	13	TRBJ1-1	TRBV12-3/TRBV12-4
CASSRGWASGNTIYF	NA	15	TRBJ1-3	TRBV12-3/TRBV12-4
CASSKRGQGGNTEAFF	few	16	TRBJ1-1	TRBV21-1
CASGLGQSISGELFF	NA	15	TRBJ2-2	TRBV12-5
CASSLVGGASYEQYF	NA	15	TRBJ2-7	TRBV11-2
CASSFLAGGNIQYF	NA	14	TRBJ2-4	TRBV3-1
CASSFAGAPSDEQFF	few	15	TRBJ2-1	TRBV5-1
CASSQVYEDEQFF	NA	13	TRBJ2-1	TRBV14
CASSEGVHGETQYF	NA	14	TRBJ2-5	TRBV2
CASSQTTGAFF	NA	11	TRBJ1-1	TRBV3-1
CASSLIQEGNTEAFF	NA	15	TRBJ1-1	TRBV7-6
CATRDGLRETQYF	few	13	TRBJ2-5	TRBV28
CSARLSSGSIDNEQFF	few	16	TRBJ2-1	TRBV20-1
CASSLEGTSNYGYTF	NA	15	TRBJ1-2	TRBV27
CSATGQNYDQYF	NA	12	TRBJ2-7	TRBV20-1
CASRGGHSYEQYF	many	13	TRBJ2-7	TRBV2
CSAREASGIQETQYF	NA	15	TRBJ2-5	TRBV20-1
CSALDRETINEQFF	NA	14	NA	TRBV20-1
CASSSRLAGAKTQYF	few	15	NA	TRBV12-3/TRBV12-4
CASTGTSGGRGDGETQYF	few	18	TRBJ2-5	TRBV12-3/TRBV12-4
CASSLDPGDTYGYTF	NA	15	TRBJ1-2	TRBV7-2
CASSFGAGTEAFF	NA	13	TRBJ1-1	TRBV7-6
CASGPRPEDYGYTF	NA	14	TRBJ1-2	TRBV2
CASQEVETQYF	few	11	TRBJ2-5	TRBV10-2
CASSLGYGTLEGYTF	NA	15	TRBJ1-2	TRBV7-3
CASSIDRNEQFF	NA	12	TRBJ2-1	TRBV5-4
CASSQTGGLQRAFF	many	14	TRBJ1-1	TRBV5-1
CASSPGETGRQPQHF	few	15	TRBJ1-5	TRBV2